The 10 T cell receptor beta chains below come from one sample, sequenced in a study of CD8+CD57+ T cells in acquired aplastic anemia listed by TCRdb under 2018. The patients picked for sequencing were ones in whom flow cytometry had shown an expansion of CD8+CD57+ cells. Sequencing relied on an Illumina HiSeq 2000. Genomic DNA was used as template for profiling of TCR beta VDJ combinations and CDR3 sequences. TCRdb redid the processing of the public reads, applying fastp at Q25 and MiXCR, and retained in-frame beta chains. Identical CDR3 proteins give one entry, which carries the most common genes and DNA. The sample table lists around 120,000 distinct CDR3 sequences, roughly 40% of them with a count of one. Around 2.5% of the sample rests with the top ten. Sequenced: sorted CD4+, CD8+, or CD8+CD57+ T cells (not recorded which) from PBMCs. The receptors derive from a human donor with aplastic anemia.

This clonotype was seen ten or more times. The V gene is TRBV4-2, the J gene TRBJ2-2; no firm D call. The CDR3 totals 14 residues. The V gene's germline CDR1 is LGHNA and CDR2 YNFKEQ. V shed 0 bases and J shed 4 bases, with 6 bases lying between them. CDR3 in DNA: TGTGCCAGCAGCCAAGATCGAGGCACCGGGGAGCTGTTTTTT. It is translated as CASSQDRGTGELFF.

The table lists this clonotype with many counts. This chain uses TRBV9 with TRBJ2-5; TRBD2 is a possible D gene (5 bases). The V gene lost 0 bases and the J gene lost 3 bases, with 15 bases spanning the gap. The CDR3 spans 16 residues. The germline CDR1 and CDR2 sequences are SGDLS and YYNGEE. CDR3 nucleotides: TGTGCCAGCAGCGTAGACTCAGGTGGAGGTAAAGAGACCCAGTACTTC. This sequence encodes CASSVDSGGGKETQYF.

Concerning this clonotype: A much larger clone sits a single nucleotide away, making a read error possible. V usage is TRBV5-6 and J usage is TRBJ1-1; tentative D call: TRBD1 (5 bases). In germline, CDR1 is SGHDT, CDR2 YYEEEE. The CDR3 is 19 residues long. The CDR3 loop is CASSRSGTGSSGRGTGAFF. CDR3 nucleotides: TGTGCCAGCAGCCGTTCGGGGACGGGTTCGTCCGGGAGAGGCACTGGAGCTTTCTTT. The full variable domain, with the rest looked up from reference TRBV5-6 and TRBJ1-1, is DAGVTQSPTHLIKTRGQQVTLRCSPKSGHDTVSWYQQALGQGPQFIFQYYEEEERQRGNFPDRFSGHQFPNYSSELNVNALLLGDSALYLCASSRSGTGSSGRGTGAFFGQGTRLTVV.

This chain links TRBV10-3 with TRBJ2-1, with a weak D call TRBD2 (5 bases). Per the germline V gene, CDR1 is ENHRY and CDR2 is SYGVKD. The length of the CDR3 is 14 residues. Trimming stripped 6 bases from V and 0 bases from J, with 9 bases between. Written as DNA, the CDR3 is TGTGCCATCAGCGGGGAACTCTCCTACAATGAGCAGTTCTTC. It yields the protein CAISGELSYNEQFF.

This sequence joins TRBV7-2 and TRBJ2-5; D tentatively reads TRBD1 or TRBD2 (6 bases each). Trimming took 8 bases from V and 5 from J, leaving 15 bases between them. There are 13 residues in the CDR3. Germline CDR1 is SGHTA and CDR2 is FQGNSA. The CDR3 nucleotides are TGTGCCAGCGGCAAGGGGGGCCGGGAGACCCAGTACTTC. This translates into CASGKGGRETQYF.

The chain employs TRBV19 and TRBJ1-1, with D tentatively TRBD1 (6 bases). Deletions cut 10 bases from V and 2 bases from J, with 14 bases between. Germline values: CDR1 LNHDA, CDR2 SQIVND (reference sequence). The CDR3 sequence is 13 residues long. The CDR3 nucleotides are TGTGCCATTCGAAGGGGACACAACACTGAAGCTTTCTTT. This sequence encodes CAIRRGHNTEAFF.

The chain links TRBV7-9 to TRBJ2-7; no clear D. The V gene lost 5 bases and the J gene lost 7 bases, with 9 bases spanning the gap. CDR1 and CDR2 (germline): SEHNR, FQNEAQ (reference sequence). This CDR3 contains 11 residues. This chain's CDR3 is CASSPLGEQYF. The CDR3 DNA reads as TGTGCCAGCAGCCCTCTCGGAGAGCAGTACTTC.

The CDR3 loop reads CSVVSVNTEAFF. CDR3 in DNA: TGCAGCGTTGTATCCGTCAACACTGAAGCTTTCTTT. The chain combines TRBV29-1 with TRBJ1-1; the D is unclear. Trimming took 4 bases from V and 2 from J, leaving 8 bases between them. The CDR3 runs 12 residues. CDR1 is SQVTM, CDR2 ANQGSEA, per germline.

The chain is built from TRBV10-3 and TRBJ1-2; 7 nucleotides match TRBD1. The CDR3 has 15 residues. The junction had 4 bases not matched to a gene; V was cut back by 0 bases and J by 3 bases. CDR1 and CDR2 (germline): ENHRY, SYGVKD. The CDR3 nucleotides are TGTGCCATCAGTGAGTCAGGGGGCATCGACTATGGCTACACCTTC. This translates into CAISESGGIDYGYTF.

The chain links TRBV24-1 to TRBJ2-5; weak D call: TRBD2 (6 bases). The germline V and J ends were trimmed by 5 bases and 1 base, with 16 bases remaining between them. The length of the CDR3 is 16 residues. Germline CDR1 KGHDR, CDR2 SFDVKD. The CDR3 loop is CATSAHPAGRQETQYF. CDR3 nucleotides: TGTGCCACCAGTGCCCACCCAGCGGGCCGCCAAGAGACCCAGTACTTC.